This T cell receptor (beta chain) came from a study of T-cell memory formation after mild COVID-19. Across the study: Clusters were largely donor specific.

Points from the study as a whole: Some responding clones appeared in pre-infection memory, suggesting cross-reactive memory joined. Confirmation of SARS-CoV-2 specificity was lacking for second-wave clones peaking day 37. While clones contracting from day 15 to 85 were balanced between CD4 and CD8, later expanders leaned CD4+.

The length of the CDR3 is 13 residues. The V end was cut by 7 bases, the J end by 5 bases, with 15 bases between. The germline gives CDR1 MNHEY, CDR2 SVGEGT. TCRdb ran MiXCR on the 5' RACE reads and lists one entry per CDR3 protein. The sample records roughly 42,000 distinct CDR3 sequences, more than 7% being singletons. This clonotype was seen repeatedly, ten times or more. Antigen: not known. J is TRBJ2-7 and V is TRBV6-2 or TRBV6-3; tentative D call: TRBD2 (6 bases). This clonotype was obtained from a man between 18 and 35 years old who had mild COVID-19 (a few samples of this study predate the infection). Cell type and time point are not known. Sequenced input: PBMCs or a T cell subset sorted from them (not recorded which). CDR3 in DNA: TGTGCCAGCATGTGGGCGGCGGGGAACGAGCAGTACTTC. Translation: CASMWAAGNEQYF.